This T cell receptor beta chain was identified during a study of tumor and adjacent non-tumor tissue in lung cancer. The wider study: There were 12 adenocarcinoma, a couple of squamous cell carcinoma and 1 small cell lung cancer cases. Each sample yielded some 4 million productive TCRbeta reads on average. Points from the study as a whole: Top 100 clones took a larger repertoire share in normal lung.

Turning to this clonotype: Its antigen is unknown. A junction end diverges from the germline sequence, so it may reflect a read error.

The CDR3 spans 22 residues. Germline lookup yields CDR1 SEHNR and CDR2 FQNEAQ (reference sequence). The library came from three nested PCR rounds adapted from ARM-PCR protocols. TCRdb analysed the multiplex PCR reads with MiXCR anew, one entry per CDR3 protein. The sample shows some 200,000 distinct CDR3 sequences, 71% of them seen only once. No cell sorting was done before RNA was extracted from the tissue. Sequencing was performed on lung tumor tissue. The chain is built from TRBV7-9 and TRBJ1-2; D is unresolved. The receptor was derived from a man in his 60s with non-small cell lung cancer. The CDR3 protein is CASSQSRKGSRILLSPNYDYTF. The CDR3 nucleotides read TGTGCCAGCAGCCAGTCCCGTAAGGGCTCCCGGATCCTGCTGTCTCCTAACTATGACTACACCTTC.